This T cell receptor (beta chain) is from a study of cytomegalovirus exposure and HLA in healthy donors. Looked up from germline, CDR1 is MGHRA and CDR2 is YSYEKL. This CDR3 has 15 residues. J was trimmed by 1 base and V by 4 bases; bases with no gene match: 5. The PCR had 60 Vbeta and 13 Jbeta primers. Only in-frame clones appear in the TCRdb table, and some are missing; sequencing was by immunoSEQ multiplex PCR. The sample has some 150,000 clones; roughly 78% are singletons. Study-wide results and caveats: Evidence from a later analysis indicated that most CMV-associated TCR beta chains looked HLA-restricted.

As concerns this clone: Its matching antigen is unknown. The sample holds other DNA sequences that translate to the same CDR3.

The sequence was obtained from a man aged 18 to 29 in good health and CMV-seropositive. The rearrangement links TRBV4-1 to TRBJ1-1, with TRBD1 identical over 8 bases. The sample was PBMCs. CDR3 nucleotide sequence: TGCGCCAGCAGCCCCCAAGGGACAGGGAACACTGAAGCTTTCTTT. Translated: CASSPQGTGNTEAFF.